The clone carrying this TCR beta chain was observed at least ten times. Its cognate antigen is unknown. Time point given: pre-sensitization, week 0. Treatment in this sample: therapeutic diphenylcyclopropenone sensitization with weekly scalp DPC. Total RNA extraction was carried out from unfractionated whole blood. These data are taken from a study of human T cells and chemical hapten exposure. TCRdb fed the RACE reads into MiXCR, producing one record per CDR3 protein. The table has 120,000 or so distinct CDR3 sequences, approximately 12% seen once; the top ten hold about 3%. General observations from the study: More PT1 expanded TCRs went with higher patch test scores.

Germline V gene data show CDR1 as SGHVS and CDR2 as FQNEAQ. Deletions cut 5 bases from V and 6 bases from J, with 14 bases between. The CDR3 is made up of 15 amino acids. This sample comprised whole blood, obtained in connection with sensitization to the hapten diphenylcyclopropenone (DPC). The sequence was collected from a woman aged 18-29 years with alopecia areata. Some clones in this sample may be carry-over from other donors' samples. This chain uses TRBV7-8 with TRBJ1-6; a possible D gene is TRBD1 (5 bases). Here the CDR3 reads CASSLLDSSNSPLHF. DNA for the CDR3: TGTGCCAGCAGCCTACTCGACAGCTCTAATTCACCCCTCCACTTT.